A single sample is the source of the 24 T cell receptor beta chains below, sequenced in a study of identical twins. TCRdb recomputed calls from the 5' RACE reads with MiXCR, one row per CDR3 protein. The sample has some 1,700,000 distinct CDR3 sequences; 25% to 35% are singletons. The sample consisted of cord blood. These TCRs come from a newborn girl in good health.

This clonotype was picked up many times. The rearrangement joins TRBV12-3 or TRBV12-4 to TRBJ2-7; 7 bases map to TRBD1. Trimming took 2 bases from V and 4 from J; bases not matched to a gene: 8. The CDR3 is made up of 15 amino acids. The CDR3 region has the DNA TGTGCCAGCAGTTTAAGGGACAGTGTAGCATACGAGCAGTACTTC. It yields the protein CASSLRDSVAYEQYF.

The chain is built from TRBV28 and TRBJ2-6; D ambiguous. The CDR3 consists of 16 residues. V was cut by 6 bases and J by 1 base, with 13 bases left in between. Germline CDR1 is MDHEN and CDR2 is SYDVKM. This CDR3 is CASRPFLTSGANVLTF. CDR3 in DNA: TGTGCCAGCAGGCCTTTCCTCACATCTGGGGCCAACGTCCTGACTTTC.

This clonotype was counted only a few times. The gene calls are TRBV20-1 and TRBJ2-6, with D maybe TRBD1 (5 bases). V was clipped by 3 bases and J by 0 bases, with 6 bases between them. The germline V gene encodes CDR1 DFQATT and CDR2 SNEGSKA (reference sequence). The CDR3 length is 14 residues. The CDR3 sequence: CSASDSSGANVLTF. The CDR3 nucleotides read TGCAGTGCTAGCGACAGCTCTGGGGCCAACGTCCTGACTTTC.

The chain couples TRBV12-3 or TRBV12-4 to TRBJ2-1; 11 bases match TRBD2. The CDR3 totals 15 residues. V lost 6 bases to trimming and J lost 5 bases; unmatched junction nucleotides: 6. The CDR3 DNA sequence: TGTGCCAGCAGCACCGGGACTAGCGGTAACAATGAGCAGTTCTTC. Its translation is CASSTGTSGNNEQFF.

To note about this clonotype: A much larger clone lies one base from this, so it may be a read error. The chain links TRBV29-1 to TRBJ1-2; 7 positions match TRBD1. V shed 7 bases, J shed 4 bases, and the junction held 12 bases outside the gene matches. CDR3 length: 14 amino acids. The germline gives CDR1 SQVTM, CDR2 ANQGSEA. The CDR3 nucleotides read TGCAGCGCCCGGACAGGTTCCTCTAGCTATGGCTACACCTTC. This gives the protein CSARTGSSSYGYTF.

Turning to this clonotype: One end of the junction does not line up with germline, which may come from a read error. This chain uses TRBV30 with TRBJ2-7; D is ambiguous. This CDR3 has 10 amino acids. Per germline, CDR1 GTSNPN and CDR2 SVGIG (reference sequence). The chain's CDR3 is CTWGSYEQYF. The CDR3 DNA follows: TGTACCTGGGGATCCTACGAGCAGTACTTC.

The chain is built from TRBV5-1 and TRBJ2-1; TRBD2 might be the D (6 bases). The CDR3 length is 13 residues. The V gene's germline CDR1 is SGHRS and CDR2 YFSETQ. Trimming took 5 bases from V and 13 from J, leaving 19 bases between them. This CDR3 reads CASRLRDLETQFF. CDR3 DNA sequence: TGCGCCAGCAGGTTGAGGGACTTGGAGACCCAGTTCTTC.

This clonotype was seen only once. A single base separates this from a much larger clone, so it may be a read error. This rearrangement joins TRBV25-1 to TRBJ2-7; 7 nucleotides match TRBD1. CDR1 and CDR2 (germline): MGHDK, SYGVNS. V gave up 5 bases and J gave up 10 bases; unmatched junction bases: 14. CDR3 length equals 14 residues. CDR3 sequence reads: CASSIRDSQEAQYF. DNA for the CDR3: TGTGCCAGCAGTATTCGGGACAGCCAAGAGGCCCAGTACTTC.

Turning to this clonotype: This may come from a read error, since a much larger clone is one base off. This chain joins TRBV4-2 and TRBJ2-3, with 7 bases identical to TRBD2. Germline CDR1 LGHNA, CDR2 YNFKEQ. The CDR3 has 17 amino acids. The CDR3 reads CASSQDSDRDYTDTQSF. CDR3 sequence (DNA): TGTGCCAGCAGCCAAGACTCAGACCGGGACTACACAGATACGCAGTCTTTT.

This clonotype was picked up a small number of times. CDR3: CASSPLDRDYGYTF. The CDR3 bases are TGCGCCAGCAGCCCGCTTGACAGGGACTATGGCTACACCTTC. The chain couples TRBV4-1 to TRBJ1-2; 7 bases match TRBD1. The CDR3 length is 14 residues. V dropped 4 bases and J dropped 3; count of bases not matched to a gene: 5. Germline assignment: CDR1 MGHRA and CDR2 YSYEKL.

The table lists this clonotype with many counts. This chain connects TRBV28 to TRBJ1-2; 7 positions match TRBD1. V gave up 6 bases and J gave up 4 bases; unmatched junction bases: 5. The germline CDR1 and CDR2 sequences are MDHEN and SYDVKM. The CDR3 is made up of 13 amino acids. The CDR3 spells CASSRDSLYGYTF. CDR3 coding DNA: TGTGCCAGCAGCCGGGACAGCCTCTATGGCTACACCTTC.

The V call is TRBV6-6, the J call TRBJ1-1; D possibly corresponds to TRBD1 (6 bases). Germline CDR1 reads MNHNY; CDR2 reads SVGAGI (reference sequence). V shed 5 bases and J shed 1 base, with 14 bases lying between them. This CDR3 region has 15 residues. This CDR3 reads CASSQGGIGNTEAFF. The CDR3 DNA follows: TGTGCCAGCAGTCAAGGGGGAATTGGGAACACTGAAGCTTTCTTT.

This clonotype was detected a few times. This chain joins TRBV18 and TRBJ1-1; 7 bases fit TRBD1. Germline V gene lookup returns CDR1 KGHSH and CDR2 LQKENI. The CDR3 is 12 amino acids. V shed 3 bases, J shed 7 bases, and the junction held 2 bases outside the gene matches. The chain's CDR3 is CASSPQGDEAFF. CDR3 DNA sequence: TGTGCCAGCTCACCCCAGGGGGATGAAGCTTTCTTT. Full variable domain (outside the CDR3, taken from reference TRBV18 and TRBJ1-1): NAGVMQNPRHLVRRRGQEARLRCSPMKGHSHVYWYRQLPEEGLKFMVYLQKENIIDESGMPKERFSAEFPKEGPSILRIQQVVRGDSAAYFCASSPQGDEAFFGQGTRLTVV.

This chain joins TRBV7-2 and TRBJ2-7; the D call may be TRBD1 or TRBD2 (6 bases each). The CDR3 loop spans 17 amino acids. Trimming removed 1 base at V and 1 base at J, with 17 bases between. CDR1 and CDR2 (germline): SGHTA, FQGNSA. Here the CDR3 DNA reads TGTGCCAGCAGCTTAGTTGGGGGGCAGGGTGGATCCTACGAGCAGTACTTC. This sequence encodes CASSLVGGQGGSYEQYF.

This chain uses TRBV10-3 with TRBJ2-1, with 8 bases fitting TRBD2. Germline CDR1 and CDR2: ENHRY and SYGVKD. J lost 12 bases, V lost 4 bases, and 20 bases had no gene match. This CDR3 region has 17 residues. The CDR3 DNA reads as TGTGCCATCAGTGTGGGGTCGCGACTAGCGAGGCGTTCGGGGCAGTTCTTC. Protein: CAISVGSRLARRSGQFF.

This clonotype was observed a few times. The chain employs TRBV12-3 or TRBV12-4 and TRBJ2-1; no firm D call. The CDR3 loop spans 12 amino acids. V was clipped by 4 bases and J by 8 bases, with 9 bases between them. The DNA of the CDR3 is TGTGCCAGCAGTTCCAGATTCGATGAGCAGTTCTTC. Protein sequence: CASSSRFDEQFF.

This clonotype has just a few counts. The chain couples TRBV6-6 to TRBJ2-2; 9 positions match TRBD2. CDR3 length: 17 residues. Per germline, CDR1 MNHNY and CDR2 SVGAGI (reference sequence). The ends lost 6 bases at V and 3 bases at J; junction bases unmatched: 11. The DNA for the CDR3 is TGTGCCAGCAGGGCTACATTGGGACTAGCTTACACCGGGGAGCTGTTTTTT. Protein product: CASRATLGLAYTGELFF.

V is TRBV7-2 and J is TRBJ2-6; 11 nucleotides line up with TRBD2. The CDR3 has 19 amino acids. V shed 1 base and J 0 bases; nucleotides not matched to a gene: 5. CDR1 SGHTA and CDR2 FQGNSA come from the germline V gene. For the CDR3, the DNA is TGTGCCAGCAGCTTAGTTGGACTAGCGGGTATCTCTGGGGCCAACGTCCTGACTTTC. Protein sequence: CASSLVGLAGISGANVLTF.

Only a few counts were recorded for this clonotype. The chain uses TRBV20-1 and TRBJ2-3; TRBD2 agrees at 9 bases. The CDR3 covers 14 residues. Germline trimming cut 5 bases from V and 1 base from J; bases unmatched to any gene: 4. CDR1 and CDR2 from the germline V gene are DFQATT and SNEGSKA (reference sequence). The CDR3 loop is CSAYERGGTDTQYF. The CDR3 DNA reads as TGCAGTGCTTACGAGCGGGGGGGCACAGATACGCAGTATTTT.

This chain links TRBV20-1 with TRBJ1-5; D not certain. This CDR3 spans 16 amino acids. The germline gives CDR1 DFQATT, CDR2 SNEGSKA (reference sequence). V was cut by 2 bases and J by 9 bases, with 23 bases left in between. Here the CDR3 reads CSARKIGLSPRGPQHF. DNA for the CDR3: TGCAGTGCTAGAAAGATTGGTCTCTCTCCGAGAGGGCCCCAGCATTTT.

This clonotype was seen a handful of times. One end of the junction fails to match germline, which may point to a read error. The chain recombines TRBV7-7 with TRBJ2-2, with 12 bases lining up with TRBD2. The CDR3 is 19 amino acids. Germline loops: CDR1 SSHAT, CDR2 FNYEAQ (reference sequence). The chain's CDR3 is CASSLGSALAGGDTGELFF. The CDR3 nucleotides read TGTGCTAGCAGCTTAGGCTCGGCGCTAGCGGGAGGGGACACCGGGGAGCTGTTTTTT. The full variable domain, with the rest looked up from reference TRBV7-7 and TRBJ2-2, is GAGVSQSPRYKVTKRGQDVTLRCDPISSHATLYWYQQALGQGPEFLTYFNYEAQPDKSGLPSDRFSAERPEGSISTLTIQRTEQRDSAMYRCASSLGSALAGGDTGELFFGEGSRLTVL.

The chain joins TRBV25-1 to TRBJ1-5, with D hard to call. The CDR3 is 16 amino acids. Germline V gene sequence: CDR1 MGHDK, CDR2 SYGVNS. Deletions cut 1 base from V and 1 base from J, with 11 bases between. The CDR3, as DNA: TGTGCCAGCAGTGAATTCGAGACTAGCAGCAATCAGCCCCAGCATTTT. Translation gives CASSEFETSSNQPQHF.

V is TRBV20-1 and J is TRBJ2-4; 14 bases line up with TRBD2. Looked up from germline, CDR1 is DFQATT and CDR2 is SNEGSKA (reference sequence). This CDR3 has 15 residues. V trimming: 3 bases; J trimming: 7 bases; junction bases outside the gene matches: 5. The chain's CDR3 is CSASDRTSGRNIQYF. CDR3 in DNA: TGCAGTGCTAGCGACAGGACTAGCGGGAGGAACATTCAGTACTTC.

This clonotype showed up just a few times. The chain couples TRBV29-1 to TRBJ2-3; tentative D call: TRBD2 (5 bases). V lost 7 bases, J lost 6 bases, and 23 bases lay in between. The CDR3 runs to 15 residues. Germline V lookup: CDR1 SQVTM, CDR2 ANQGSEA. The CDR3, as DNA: TGCAGCGCACCCCTTAGCCGGGATCCGGCGGATACGCAGTATTTT. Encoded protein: CSAPLSRDPADTQYF.